One and the same sample provided the 15 T cell receptor beta chains below, sequenced in a study of blood T cell repertoires in COVID-19. This table comes from immunoSEQ multiplex PCR, and its TCRdb copy is limited to in-frame clones, with some not included. The sample comprises almost 400,000 clones, roughly 86% of which are singletons, and about 2.3% rests with the top ten. Material: peripheral blood. These receptors were obtained from a woman aged 60-75 years with COVID-19, enrolled during active disease.

The rearrangement uses TRBV15 and TRBJ1-4; 11 bases line up with TRBD1. Germline assignment: CDR1 LNHNV and CDR2 YYDKDF (reference sequence). V trimming: 1 base; J trimming: 8 bases; junction bases outside the gene matches: 12. This CDR3 has 18 amino acids. In DNA form, the CDR3 reads TGTGCCACCAGCAGAGGGGACAGGGGGAACCGTATAGTGGAAAAACTGTTTTTT. Its translation is CATSRGDRGNRIVEKLFF.

The chain is built from TRBV6-1 and TRBJ2-1; TRBD2 might be the D (5 bases). The CDR3 totals 14 residues. From germline, CDR1 is MNHNS and CDR2 SASEGT. The ends were cut back, 3 bases at V and 7 bases at J, with 13 bases in the middle. CDR3 bases: TGTGCCAGCAGTGACCGTCGGGGTTTTAATGAGCAGTTCTTC. This codes for CASSDRRGFNEQFF.

The V and J genes are TRBV28 and TRBJ2-2, with D tentatively TRBD1 (6 bases). CDR3 length: 14 residues. The V end lost 1 base, the J end lost 6 bases, and 9 bases lay between the germline ends. Germline V CDR1 and CDR2: MDHEN, SYDVKM. The CDR3 DNA sequence: TGTGCCAGCAGTTTATACAGGGTCCCCGGGGAGCTGTTTTTT. It encodes CASSLYRVPGELFF.

The rearrangement joins TRBV5-1 to TRBJ2-7, with TRBD1 matching 9 bases. The CDR3 length is 14 residues. The V segment lost 2 bases and the J segment 2 bases; nucleotides outside the gene matches: 2. Germline V gene sequence: CDR1 SGHRS, CDR2 YFSETQ. This CDR3 reads CASSLQGATYEQYF. CDR3 sequence (DNA): TGCGCCAGCAGCTTACAGGGGGCAACCTACGAGCAGTACTTC.

The CDR3, as DNA: TGTGCCAGCAGCTTAAGGGGACGGGGGGGCCTCTATGAGCAGTTCTTC. This sequence encodes CASSLRGRGGLYEQFF. The rearrangement joins TRBV7-2 to TRBJ2-1; 8 bases line up with TRBD2. With 2 bases clipped from V and 8 bases from J, the junction kept 11 bases outside the gene matches. The CDR3 extends over 16 amino acids. Germline values: CDR1 SGHTA, CDR2 FQGNSA.

This clone has more than one count but fewer than ten. The chain combines TRBV7-2 with TRBJ2-2; D is possibly TRBD1 (6 bases). There are 15 residues in the CDR3. V was cut by 5 bases and J by 1 base, with 11 bases left in between. Looked up from germline, CDR1 is SGHTA and CDR2 is FQGNSA. The CDR3 reads CASSPGQLNTGELFF. Written as DNA, the CDR3 is TGTGCCAGCAGCCCAGGACAGCTGAACACCGGGGAGCTGTTTTTT.

This chain connects TRBV20-1 to TRBJ1-6; 7 positions agree with TRBD1. V trimming: 3 bases; J trimming: 4 bases; junction bases outside the gene matches: 15. This CDR3 contains 18 residues. CDR1 DFQATT and CDR2 SNEGSKA come from the germline V gene (reference sequence). The CDR3 nucleotides read TGCAGTGCTAGTAGGGGACAGTTTTTAAGGGGATATAATTCACCCCTCCACTTT. It yields the protein CSASRGQFLRGYNSPLHF.

J is TRBJ2-5 and V is TRBV5-1, with 12 bases aligning to TRBD2. The CDR3 covers 15 residues. Per the germline V gene, CDR1 is SGHRS and CDR2 is YFSETQ. With V trimmed by 2 bases and J by 5 bases, 4 bases remained unmatched. For the CDR3, the DNA is TGCGCCAGCAGCTTTACACTAGCGGGGGGCGAGACCCAGTACTTC. It codes for CASSFTLAGGETQYF.

V usage is TRBV5-1 and J usage is TRBJ2-2, with D maybe TRBD1 (6 bases). The CDR3 extends over 15 amino acids. The V end was cut by 4 bases, the J end by 3 bases, with 13 bases between. Germline V CDR1 and CDR2: SGHRS, YFSETQ. Here the CDR3 reads CASSPGTIYTGELFF. The CDR3 region has the DNA TGCGCCAGCAGCCCCGGGACAATCTACACCGGGGAGCTGTTTTTT.

J is TRBJ1-1 and V is TRBV6-1; D remains unclear. V was shortened by 2 bases and J by 4 bases, with 11 bases between the two germline ends. This CDR3 contains 14 residues. Germline V gives CDR1 MNHNS, CDR2 SASEGT. The CDR3 region is CASSEKVVSTEAFF. The CDR3 bases are TGTGCCAGCAGTGAAAAAGTGGTTAGCACTGAAGCTTTCTTT.

The rearrangement links TRBV3-1 (or the pseudogene TRBV3-2) to TRBJ1-2; 9 bases fit TRBD1. CDR1 and CDR2 (germline): LGHDT, YNNKEL (reference sequence). This CDR3 is 14 amino acids long. With 5 bases clipped from V and 6 bases from J, the junction kept 7 bases outside the gene matches. The CDR3 spells CASSDTGTGHGYTF. The DNA for the CDR3 is TGTGCCAGCAGCGATACCGGGACAGGGCATGGCTACACCTTC.

Concerning this clone: At one end the junction does not follow the germline gene, possibly because of a read error. The chain is built from TRBV7-7 and TRBJ2-3; D may be TRBD2 (6 bases). The CDR3 contains 15 residues. Germline CDR1 reads SSHAT; CDR2 reads FNYEAQ (reference sequence). CDR3: CASSLVGGGADTQYF. CDR3 DNA sequence: TGTGCTAGCAGCTTAGTGGGGGGAGGCGCAGATACGCAGTATTTT.

CDR3 loop: CASSLRRGAGNQPQHF. The DNA of the CDR3 is TGTGCCAGCAGCCTTCGCCGGGGGGCTGGCAATCAGCCCCAGCATTTT. The chain combines TRBV6-2 or TRBV6-3 with TRBJ1-5; TRBD1 is a possible D gene (6 bases). This CDR3 contains 16 residues. CDR1 MNHEY and CDR2 SVGEGT come from the germline V gene. V shed 6 bases and J shed 2 bases, with 17 bases lying between them.

V is TRBV19 and J is TRBJ2-3; TRBD2 is a possible D gene (6 bases). This CDR3 has 17 amino acids. Trimming took off 0 bases at V and 0 bases at J, with 13 bases between the two ends. Germline CDR1 LNHDA, CDR2 SQIVND (reference sequence). CDR3 nucleotide sequence: TGTGCCAGTAGTATAGATCGAATAGCGGAGAGCACAGATACGCAGTATTTT. This translates into CASSIDRIAESTDTQYF. The full variable domain, completed using reference TRBV19 and TRBJ2-3, is DGGITQSPKYLFRKEGQNVTLSCEQNLNHDAMYWYRQDPGQGLRLIYYSQIVNDFQKGDIAEGYSVSREKKESFPLTVTSAQKNPTAFYLCASSIDRIAESTDTQYFGPGTRLTVL.

The chain combines TRBV28 with TRBJ2-7; 7 nucleotides line up with TRBD1. CDR3 length equals 14 residues. After removal of 6 bases from V and 6 bases from J, the junction contained 11 bases not matched to a gene. Germline V CDR1 and CDR2: MDHEN, SYDVKM. CDR3 sequence (DNA): TGTGCCAGCAGGGGACAGCCCCGAGGGGGCGAGCAGTACTTC. It yields the protein CASRGQPRGGEQYF.